The subject of this entry is one TCR beta chain. As yet, its antigen is unknown. The CDR3 contains 14 residues. Germline values: CDR1 KGHDR, CDR2 SFDVKD. J lost 3 bases, V lost 7 bases, and 5 bases had no gene match. The entry originates in a study of blood T cells in healthy people across ages. The authors ran a second PCR of roughly 7 to 11 cycles using a sample-barcoded 5' primer and a J-beta primer mix. TCRdb itself ran the 5' RACE reads through MiXCR, one entry per CDR3 protein. The sample has some 730,000 distinct CDR3 sequences; roughly 20% are singletons. Overall study results and limits: Among long-lived donors, naive CD4+ cells were more numerous and diversity higher than in aged donors.

The gene calls are TRBV24-1 and TRBJ2-1; TRBD2 matches at 7 bases. This receptor was identified in a man aged 70-80 years in good health. The sample taken for sequencing was blood. The CDR3 DNA follows: TGTGCCACCAGACCAAGCGGGATCTACAATGAGCAGTTCTTC. Residues: CATRPSGIYNEQFF.